This T cell receptor beta chain appears in the sequencing data of a study of T cells in Graves' hyperthyroidism and ophthalmopathy. About the study: Before any treatment, at initial diagnosis, peripheral blood was collected.

The CDR3 length is 16 residues. From germline, CDR1 is LGHDT and CDR2 YNNKEL (reference sequence). V lost 3 bases and J lost 6; bases outside the gene matches: 11. This clonotype was counted many times. Researchers amplified the TCR beta CDR3 regions from RNA transcripts. In the first-round RT-PCR of the TCR CDR3, the HTBI primer set was used. TCRdb re-called the multiplex PCR reads with MiXCR, one entry per CDR3 protein. This sample carries around 420,000 distinct CDR3 sequences, about 15% of them seen once, and the ten largest clones take 11% to 15%. No progression to ophthalmopathy during 18 months of follow-up defined stable disease. Diagnosis of hyperthyroidism was new in patients aged 18 to 65, and its duration was under 2 months. Diagnosis rested on symptoms, serum thyroxine and TRAb, thyroid ultrasound, and orbital computed tomography.

This TCR was recovered from a woman aged 18 to 35 with Graves' hyperthyroidism. The sequencing input was blood. The rearrangement joins TRBV3-1 to TRBJ2-7; 10 bases map to TRBD1. This CDR3 is CASSHAGDRGWREQYF. The CDR3 DNA reads as TGTGCCAGCAGCCATGCTGGGGACAGGGGATGGCGCGAGCAGTACTTC.